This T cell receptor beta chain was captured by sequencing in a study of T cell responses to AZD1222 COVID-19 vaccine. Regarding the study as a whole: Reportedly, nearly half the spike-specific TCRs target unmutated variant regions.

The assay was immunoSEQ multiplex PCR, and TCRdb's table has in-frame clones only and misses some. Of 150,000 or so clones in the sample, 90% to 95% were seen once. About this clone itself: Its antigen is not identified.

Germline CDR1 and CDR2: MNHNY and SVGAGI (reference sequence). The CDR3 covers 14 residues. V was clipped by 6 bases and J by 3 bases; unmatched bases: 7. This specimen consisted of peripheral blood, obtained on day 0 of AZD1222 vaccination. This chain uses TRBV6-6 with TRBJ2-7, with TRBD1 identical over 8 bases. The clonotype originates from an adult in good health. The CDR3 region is CASSITGGSYEQYF. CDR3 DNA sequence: TGTGCCAGCAGCATCACAGGGGGTAGCTACGAGCAGTACTTC.